This T cell receptor (beta chain) comes out of a study of cytomegalovirus exposure and HLA in healthy donors. PCR employed 60 Vbeta and 13 Jbeta primers. Assay: immunoSEQ multiplex PCR; the TCRdb copy retains only in-frame clones and omits some. The data show under 110,000 clones, roughly 82% seen once. V trimming: 5 bases; J trimming: 9 bases; junction bases outside the gene matches: 11. This CDR3 has 14 residues. CDR1 is LNHNV, CDR2 YYDKDF, per germline (reference sequence). This TCR derives from a man aged 45-60 years in good health and CMV-seronegative. Source material: PBMCs. The J gene is TRBJ2-3, the V gene TRBV15; TRBD2 agrees at 7 bases. CDR3 DNA: TGTGCCACCAGCTCTAACTGGGAGGGGAGGACGCAGTATTTT. Its translation: CATSSNWEGRTQYF. The whole variable domain, remainder taken from reference TRBV15 and TRBJ2-3, is DAMVIQNPRYQVTQFGKPVTLSCSQTLNHNVMYWYQQKSSQAPKLLFHYYDKDFNNEADTPDNFQSRRPNTSFCFLDIRSPGLGDTAMYLCATSSNWEGRTQYFGPGTRLTVL.